These 12 T cell receptor beta chains originate from one sample sequenced in a study of identifying expanded T cells in peripheral blood. Produced via immunoSEQ multiplex PCR; TCRdb's table is partial and in-frame only. This sample has 120,000 or so clones, with approximately 80% found just once. The specimen was blood. The source is a person aged 18-70 years in good health.

V is TRBV7-9 and J is TRBJ1-2; D remains unclear. The CDR3 is 14 amino acids. Trimming removed 5 bases from V and 4 bases from J, with 14 bases in between. The germline V gene encodes CDR1 SEHNR and CDR2 FQNEAQ (reference sequence). The CDR3 nucleotides are TGTGCCAGCAGCCTCAGCTCTGTCCTCTATGGCTACACCTTC. Protein: CASSLSSVLYGYTF.

The chain couples TRBV4-3 to TRBJ1-1; D not certain. The CDR3 consists of 14 residues. Germline assignment: CDR1 LGHNA and CDR2 YSLEER. V lost 3 bases, J lost 2 bases, and 10 bases lay in between. The chain's CDR3 is CASSQDRPNTEAFF. CDR3 in DNA: TGCGCCAGCAGCCAGGACCGGCCAAACACTGAAGCTTTCTTT.

This sequence joins TRBV30 and TRBJ2-3, with a possible D match to TRBD2 (6 bases). The CDR3 is 13 residues long. Germline values: CDR1 GTSNPN, CDR2 SVGIG (reference sequence). V was pared by 8 bases and J by 2 bases, with 14 bases between. This chain's CDR3 is CAVGTYLTDTQYF. In nucleotides, the CDR3 is TGTGCCGTCGGGACTTACCTCACAGATACGCAGTATTTT.

The chain has TRBV5-1 and TRBJ1-6; TRBD1 might be the D (6 bases). The germline gives CDR1 SGHRS, CDR2 YFSETQ. This CDR3 contains 12 residues. V was trimmed by 3 bases and J by 14 bases, leaving 12 bases between them. The CDR3 DNA is TGCGCCAGCAGCTACGCAGGGGCAACCCTCCACTTT. Translating it yields CASSYAGATLHF.

The chain joins TRBV23-1 to TRBJ1-2; tentative D call: TRBD1 (5 bases). TRBV23-1 is reported as an ORF; its role is uncertain. V lost 3 bases, J lost 4 bases, and 12 bases lay in between. The CDR3 runs to 14 residues. The DNA for the CDR3 is TGCGCCAGCAGTCATTCTGACGGGACCTATGGCTACACCTTC. This encodes CASSHSDGTYGYTF.

This rearrangement joins TRBV11-2 to TRBJ1-3; D not resolved. V lost 4 bases to trimming and J lost 0 bases, with 16 bases between them. This CDR3 region has 17 residues. CDR1 and CDR2 from the germline V gene are SGHAT and FQNNGV. For the CDR3, the DNA is TGTGCCAGCAGCTCCAACCGACACTCCAACTCTGGAAACACCATATATTTT. Translating gives CASSSNRHSNSGNTIYF.

This clone occurred once. V usage is TRBV7-2 and J usage is TRBJ2-3; 8 positions match TRBD1. Losses at the gene ends were 1 base for V and 8 bases for J; bases not matched to a gene: 8. Germline-derived CDR1 and CDR2 are SGHTA and FQGNSA. The CDR3 covers 15 residues. CDR3 loop: CASSLGAGGRATQYF. The CDR3 coding sequence is TGTGCCAGCAGCTTAGGTGCAGGGGGCCGTGCTACGCAGTATTTT. Drawing the rest from reference TRBV7-2 and TRBJ2-3, the complete variable domain is GAGVSQSPSNKVTEKGKDVELRCDPISGHTALYWYRQSLGQGLEFLIYFQGNSAPDKSGLPSDRFSAERTGGSVSTLTIQRTQQEDSAVYLCASSLGAGGRATQYFGPGTRLTVL.

The gene calls are TRBV6-5 and TRBJ1-3; TRBD1 matches 10 bases. The CDR3 length is 12 residues. The germline CDR1 and CDR2 sequences are MNHEY and SVGAGI. The junction had 3 bases not matched to a gene; V was cut back by 8 bases and J by 8 bases. The CDR3 sequence: CASQGQGHTIYF. CDR3 nucleotide sequence: TGTGCCAGCCAGGGACAGGGGCACACCATATATTTT.

The gene calls are TRBV6-5 and TRBJ2-1; possible D gene TRBD1, 5 bases. The germline CDR1 and CDR2 sequences are MNHEY and SVGAGI. The CDR3 contains 14 residues. The ends were cut back, 3 bases at V and 8 bases at J, with 14 bases in the middle. The CDR3 DNA sequence: TGTGCCAGCAGTTATGTTCCCGAAGGGGATGAGCAGTTCTTC. Encoded protein: CASSYVPEGDEQFF.

This clone was seen repeatedly, ten times or more. This chain connects TRBV7-6 to TRBJ1-1; tentatively, D is TRBD1 (6 bases). V was pared by 5 bases and J by 8 bases, with 15 bases between. There are 13 residues in the CDR3. Germline V gene lookup returns CDR1 SGHVS and CDR2 FNYEAQ. The chain's CDR3 is CASSPDGTSEAFF. The DNA for the CDR3 is TGTGCCAGCAGCCCGGACGGGACATCCGAAGCTTTCTTT.

This chain joins TRBV7-7 and TRBJ2-7; TRBD2 matches at 10 bases. CDR3 length: 15 residues. V shed 4 bases, J shed 3 bases, and the junction held 6 bases outside the gene matches. Germline loops: CDR1 SSHAT, CDR2 FNYEAQ (reference sequence). DNA for the CDR3: TGTGCCAGCAGCTCATCTAGCGGGGGTCTCTACGAGCAGTACTTC. Its translation: CASSSSSGGLYEQYF.

The rearrangement joins TRBV18 to TRBJ2-5; D gene uncertain. This CDR3 is 13 amino acids long. V lost 2 bases to trimming and J lost 3 bases, with 7 bases between them. Per germline, CDR1 KGHSH and CDR2 LQKENI. The CDR3 is CASSPNNEETQYF. CDR3 bases: TGTGCCAGCTCACCAAACAACGAAGAGACCCAGTACTTC.